Shown below are 18 T cell receptor beta chains from a single sample sequenced in a study of response to subunit inactivated influenza vaccine. TCRdb reprocessed the RT-PCR reads via MiXCR and lists one record per CDR3 protein. The sample shows about 500,000 distinct CDR3 sequences, 15% to 20% of them seen only once. Specimen: CD4+ T cells sorted from PBMCs, collected less than 30 months after vaccination. All receptors come from a man aged 50 to 75 who received an inactivated influenza vaccine.

The chain is built from TRBV28 and TRBJ2-1; 8 bases line up with TRBD2. Per germline, CDR1 MDHEN and CDR2 SYDVKM. This CDR3 has 16 amino acids. The trim removed 1 base at V and 4 bases at J, leaving 6 bases unmatched. The CDR3 spells CASSLSPGLAYNEQFF. The CDR3 region has the DNA TGTGCCAGCAGTTTATCGCCTGGACTAGCTTACAATGAGCAGTTCTTC.

In its sample, this clonotype was seen a few times. V gene TRBV28 combines with J gene TRBJ2-7, with 9 bases matching TRBD1. Per germline, CDR1 MDHEN and CDR2 SYDVKM. The CDR3 runs to 14 residues. Losses at the gene ends were 5 bases for V and 4 bases for J; bases not matched to a gene: 6. In nucleotides, the CDR3 is TGTGCCAGCAGTGGGGACAGGGATTTTTACGAGCAGTACTTC. The encoded protein is CASSGDRDFYEQYF.

The chain has TRBV29-1 and TRBJ2-7, with TRBD2 matching over 9 bases. V was clipped by 4 bases and J by 7 bases; unmatched bases: 8. Germline V gene data show CDR1 as SQVTM and CDR2 as ANQGSEA. The CDR3 loop spans 13 amino acids. The CDR3 DNA follows: TGCAGCGTTGGGACTAGCGCCTACTTTGAGCAGTACTTC. Translating it yields CSVGTSAYFEQYF.

The V gene is TRBV20-1, the J gene TRBJ2-1; the match to TRBD2 covers 8 bases. The germline V gene has CDR1 DFQATT and CDR2 SNEGSKA (reference sequence). This CDR3 spans 13 amino acids. Trimming removed 8 bases from V and 5 bases from J; junction bases left unmatched: 8. Here the CDR3 DNA reads TGCAGTCCACAGCGGGAGCGAGACAATGAGCAGTTCTTC. Its protein product is CSPQRERDNEQFF.

There are a few counts of this clonotype. The V and J genes are TRBV18 and TRBJ2-7; 9 bases map to TRBD1. In germline, CDR1 is KGHSH, CDR2 LQKENI. V lost 6 bases and J lost 6; bases outside the gene matches: 6. The CDR3 extends over 13 amino acids. The CDR3 loop is CASSPGQGIEQYF. DNA for the CDR3: TGTGCCAGCTCCCCCGGACAGGGGATCGAGCAGTACTTC. Full variable domain (remainder filled in from reference TRBV18 and TRBJ2-7): NAGVMQNPRHLVRRRGQEARLRCSPMKGHSHVYWYRQLPEEGLKFMVYLQKENIIDESGMPKERFSAEFPKEGPSILRIQQVVRGDSAAYFCASSPGQGIEQYFGPGTRLTVT.

The gene calls are TRBV10-3 and TRBJ1-2, with TRBD1 as a possible D gene (5 bases). The CDR3 is made up of 12 amino acids. Trimming removed 11 bases from V and 2 bases from J, with 12 bases in between. Germline-derived CDR1 and CDR2 are ENHRY and SYGVKD. CDR3 bases: TGTGCCTCTACGGGGGGGAACTATGGCTACACCTTC. Translation: CASTGGNYGYTF.

This clonotype turned up a few times. V and J are TRBV4-2 and TRBJ2-7; D call uncertain. The CDR3 covers 15 residues. Between the trimmed V and J ends, which lost 0 bases and 3 bases, there was a span of 12 bases. Looked up from germline, CDR1 is LGHNA and CDR2 is YNFKEQ. The CDR3 here is CASSQDPGNLYEQYF. Written as DNA, the CDR3 is TGTGCCAGCAGCCAAGATCCAGGAAACCTCTACGAGCAGTACTTC.

The V call is TRBV20-1, the J call TRBJ1-2; D call uncertain. The CDR3 totals 10 residues. Germline V gene data show CDR1 as DFQATT and CDR2 as SNEGSKA (reference sequence). Between the trimmed V and J ends, which lost 8 bases and 4 bases, there was a span of 8 bases. CDR3 residues: CSPYSYGYTF. For the CDR3, the DNA is TGCAGTCCTTACTCCTATGGCTACACCTTC.

This clonotype was observed many times. The chain has TRBV10-3 and TRBJ2-7; 10 positions agree with TRBD2. The CDR3 runs to 14 residues. CDR1 ENHRY and CDR2 SYGVKD come from the germline V gene. V gave up 3 bases and J gave up 5 bases; unmatched junction bases: 4. The CDR3 region has the DNA TGTGCCATCAGTGAAGGACTAGCGGAACACGAGCAGTACTTC. Protein product: CAISEGLAEHEQYF.

The J gene is TRBJ1-4, the V gene TRBV11-2; 10 bases agree with TRBD1. Per germline, CDR1 SGHAT and CDR2 FQNNGV. The CDR3 is 16 residues long. Losses at the gene ends were 5 bases for V and 7 bases for J; bases not matched to a gene: 10. This CDR3 reads CASSPLTGGRGEKLFF. The CDR3 DNA reads TGTGCCAGCAGCCCGCTGACAGGGGGCCGCGGTGAAAAACTGTTTTTT.

This clonotype showed up just a few times. This rearrangement joins TRBV29-1 to TRBJ2-2, with TRBD1 matching 8 bases. Losses at the gene ends were 4 bases for V and 1 base for J; bases not matched to a gene: 5. The CDR3 contains 15 residues. Germline V CDR1 and CDR2: SQVTM, ANQGSEA. The CDR3 sequence is CSVVTGGLNTGELFF. The CDR3 DNA reads as TGCAGCGTTGTTACAGGGGGGCTGAACACCGGGGAGCTGTTTTTT.

This clonotype turned up a few times. V gene TRBV19 combines with J gene TRBJ2-3; D remains ambiguous. The germline V gene has CDR1 LNHDA and CDR2 SQIVND (reference sequence). V was pared by 0 bases and J by 1 base, with 5 bases between. The CDR3 runs 14 residues. The CDR3 region has the DNA TGTGCCAGTAGTATAGACAGCCGCACAGATACGCAGTATTTT. Amino acids: CASSIDSRTDTQYF.

This clonotype has just a few counts. The chain uses TRBV5-1 and TRBJ2-5, with unresolved D. Trimming removed 0 bases from V and 0 bases from J, with 12 bases in between. CDR3 length: 16 residues. Germline CDR1 is SGHRS and CDR2 is YFSETQ. The CDR3 reads CASSLAERVYQETQYF. As DNA, the CDR3 is TGCGCCAGCAGCTTGGCCGAGCGAGTCTACCAAGAGACCCAGTACTTC.

V is TRBV6-4 and J is TRBJ2-2; no reliable D call. The germline V and J ends were trimmed by 5 bases and 6 bases, with 13 bases remaining between them. The V gene's germline CDR1 is MRHNA and CDR2 SNTAGT. CDR3 length: 14 amino acids. This CDR3 reads CASSTQPWAGELFF. DNA for the CDR3: TGTGCCAGCAGTACTCAGCCGTGGGCCGGGGAGCTGTTTTTT.

This clonotype was recorded a few times. V usage is TRBV7-9 and J usage is TRBJ2-3; no clear D. Trimming stripped 1 base from V and 0 bases from J, with 5 bases between. This CDR3 has 14 residues. The germline V gene has CDR1 SEHNR and CDR2 FQNEAQ (reference sequence). The CDR3 region is CASSLGVSTDTQYF. CDR3 sequence (DNA): TGTGCCAGCAGCTTAGGGGTGAGCACAGATACGCAGTATTTT.

Remarks on this clonotype: Germline is not matched at one junction end, which may reflect a read error. This chain joins TRBV5-1 and TRBJ2-2; no clear D. Germline assignment: CDR1 SGHRS and CDR2 YFSETQ. The CDR3 runs to 15 residues. The CDR3 spells CASRLRFPNTGELFF. CDR3 bases: TGCGCCAGCCGCTTGAGATTCCCGAACACCGGGGAGCTGTTTTTT.

The chain has TRBV5-1 and TRBJ1-4; TRBD1 matches at 9 bases. The CDR3 is made up of 16 amino acids. Germline V gene lookup returns CDR1 SGHRS and CDR2 YFSETQ. J lost 2 bases, V lost 2 bases, and 4 bases had no gene match. CDR3 in amino acids: CASSFDGTGTNEKLFF. The CDR3 DNA sequence: TGCGCCAGCAGCTTCGATGGGACAGGGACTAATGAAAAACTGTTTTTT.

The gene calls are TRBV29-1 and TRBJ2-1; 8 nucleotides agree with TRBD1. The CDR3 contains 15 residues. Trimming removed 4 bases from V and 1 base from J; junction bases left unmatched: 6. Germline CDR1 is SQVTM and CDR2 is ANQGSEA. This CDR3 is CSVVFGTGSYNEQFF. As DNA, the CDR3 is TGCAGCGTTGTGTTCGGGACAGGTTCCTACAATGAGCAGTTCTTC.